The 32 T cell receptor beta chains presented below share a single source sample, sequenced in a study of OX40 agonist ivuxolimab in advanced cancers. Method: immunoSEQ multiplex PCR; TCRdb's copy keeps in-frame clones and lacks some. The sample includes about 86,000 clones, 91% seen only once; the top ten take 8% to 9.5%. Material: CD4+ or CD8+ T cells sorted from blood, obtained in a trial of the OX40 agonist ivuxolimab. These receptors were collected from an adult with an advanced solid tumor such as melanoma, head and neck, liver or kidney cancer.

Note on this clone: Other DNA sequences in the same sample also yield this CDR3. V usage is TRBV4-1 and J usage is TRBJ2-7, with D possibly TRBD2 on 5 matching bases. Trimming removed 0 bases from V and 0 bases from J, with 12 bases in between. The CDR3 is 16 residues long. Germline-derived CDR1 and CDR2 are MGHRA and YSYEKL. This chain's CDR3 is CASSQDWPGSSYEQYF. The CDR3 DNA sequence: TGCGCCAGCAGCCAAGATTGGCCGGGGAGCTCCTACGAGCAGTACTTC.

V usage is TRBV6-6 and J usage is TRBJ2-3, with D hard to call. V gave up 11 bases and J gave up 4 bases, with 13 bases separating them. This CDR3 is built from 12 residues. CDR1 MNHNY and CDR2 SVGAGI come from the germline V gene (reference sequence). The CDR3 nucleotides are TGTGCCGCCGCGGTGCAGGCAGATACGCAGTATTTT. Translating it yields CAAAVQADTQYF.

This clone came up many times. The gene calls are TRBV27 and TRBJ1-4, with TRBD1 as a possible D gene (5 bases). The V end lost 6 bases, the J end lost 5 bases, and 19 bases lay between the germline ends. Germline-derived CDR1 and CDR2 are MNHEY and SMNVEV (reference sequence). There are 16 residues in the CDR3. CDR3 sequence reads: CASRRGRWEGNEKLFF. The CDR3 nucleotides read TGTGCCAGCAGGAGGGGCAGATGGGAGGGGAATGAAAAACTGTTTTTT.

V is TRBV6-5 and J is TRBJ2-2, with 7 bases matching TRBD2. The CDR3 is 15 amino acids. With 4 bases clipped from V and 1 base from J, the junction kept 3 bases outside the gene matches. Germline assignment: CDR1 MNHEY and CDR2 SVGAGI. The CDR3 is CASSSSSGNTGELFF. CDR3 in DNA: TGTGCCAGCAGTTCATCTAGCGGGAACACCGGGGAGCTGTTTTTT.

This rearrangement joins TRBV6-5 to TRBJ2-5, with 8 bases identical to TRBD1. The J call is doubtful: the DNA matches TRBJ2-7 better. Germline CDR1 and CDR2: MNHEY and SVGAGI. This CDR3 region has 15 residues. This chain's CDR3 is CASSRPGQAPYEQYF. CDR3 DNA sequence: TGTGCCAGCAGTCGCCCGGGACAGGCCCCCTACGAGCAGTACTTC.

The chain employs TRBV5-4 and TRBJ2-1; D not certain. Looked up from germline, CDR1 is SGHNT and CDR2 is YYREEE (reference sequence). Trimming pared 1 base from V and 5 bases from J, leaving 22 bases between. This CDR3 has 18 amino acids. The CDR3 DNA follows: TGTGCCAGCAGCTTGATGGCCAGGCCCCTGGATTTCCACAATGAGCAGTTCTTC. Translated: CASSLMARPLDFHNEQFF.

This chain connects TRBV11-3 to TRBJ1-1; tentatively, D is TRBD1 (5 bases). Germline V gives CDR1 SGHNT, CDR2 YENEEA. CDR3 length: 20 amino acids. Trimming removed 0 bases from V and 4 bases from J, with 27 bases in between. In nucleotides, the CDR3 is TGTGCCAGCAGCTTAGATCCGAGTGAGTATGGTCGGGGACTTGGCACTGAAGCTTTCTTT. It specifies CASSLDPSEYGRGLGTEAFF.

This clone was found a few times. V is TRBV18 and J is TRBJ2-5; possibly TRBD2 for D (5 bases). The CDR3 has 15 residues. Trimming stripped 1 base from V and 1 base from J, with 10 bases between. Germline V lookup: CDR1 KGHSH, CDR2 LQKENI. In DNA, the CDR3 is TGTGCCAGCTCACCACGGGCGGGCGTCCAAGAGACCCAGTACTTC. This gives the protein CASSPRAGVQETQYF.

The J gene is TRBJ2-7, the V gene TRBV4-1; possibly TRBD1 for D (6 bases). The ends were cut back, 3 bases at V and 2 bases at J, with 17 bases in the middle. The germline V gene has CDR1 MGHRA and CDR2 YSYEKL. This CDR3 is 16 amino acids long. The CDR3 DNA follows: TGCGCCAGCAGCCAGGACGAGAAAACAGGGACCTACGAGCAGTACTTC. Its translation is CASSQDEKTGTYEQYF.

This rearrangement joins TRBV5-1 to TRBJ1-4; TRBD1 is a possible D gene (5 bases). This CDR3 comprises 15 residues. CDR1 and CDR2 from the germline V gene are SGHRS and YFSETQ. Between the trimmed V and J ends, which lost 0 bases and 8 bases, there was a span of 14 bases. The CDR3 loop is CASSLGGTGPEKLFF. DNA of the CDR3: TGCGCCAGCAGCTTGGGGGGGACGGGCCCCGAAAAACTGTTTTTT.

The J gene is TRBJ1-1, the V gene TRBV6-6; no firm D call. Germline CDR1 reads MNHNY; CDR2 reads SVGAGI (reference sequence). The CDR3 totals 13 residues. V was pared by 2 bases and J by 11 bases, with 15 bases between. The CDR3 DNA reads TGTGCCAGCAGTTACGGTTTTGAGGTCCGGGCTTTCTTT. It codes for CASSYGFEVRAFF.

The chain carries TRBV30 and TRBJ2-1; 12 nucleotides agree with TRBD2. The junction had 19 bases not matched to a gene; V was cut back by 3 bases and J by 4 bases. From germline, CDR1 is GTSNPN and CDR2 SVGIG (reference sequence). The CDR3 has 20 residues. CDR3 in DNA: TGTGCCTGGAGCGTCAATCCGGGACTAGCGGGCCCAACGAGGTACAATGAGCAGTTCTTC. Protein sequence: CAWSVNPGLAGPTRYNEQFF.

The chain couples TRBV5-1 to TRBJ1-1; 9 nucleotides agree with TRBD1. There are 17 residues in the CDR3. With V trimmed by 4 bases and J by 0 bases, 10 bases remained unmatched. Germline loops: CDR1 SGHRS, CDR2 YFSETQ. CDR3 in DNA: TGCGCCAGCAGCCTGAACCGACAGGGGGGACTGAACACTGAAGCTTTCTTT. Amino acids: CASSLNRQGGLNTEAFF.

The chain recombines TRBV9 with TRBJ1-2, with a weak D call TRBD1 (6 bases). CDR1 and CDR2 (germline): SGDLS, YYNGEE. This CDR3 spans 13 amino acids. With 5 bases removed from V and 1 base from J, the gap between germline ends came to 9 bases. CDR3 in amino acids: CASRKGDNYGYTF. CDR3 coding DNA: TGTGCCAGCAGGAAGGGGGATAACTATGGCTACACCTTC.

The chain employs TRBV30 and TRBJ1-2; D remains ambiguous. Germline V gene sequence: CDR1 GTSNPN, CDR2 SVGIG (reference sequence). CDR3 length: 10 amino acids. V was clipped by 3 bases and J by 3 bases, with 2 bases between them. The CDR3 loop is CAWSDYGYTF. The DNA of the CDR3 is TGTGCCTGGAGCGACTATGGCTACACCTTC.

The V call is TRBV5-1, the J call TRBJ2-7, with 11 bases that match TRBD2. The length of the CDR3 is 15 residues. From germline, CDR1 is SGHRS and CDR2 YFSETQ. Trimming at V came to 0 bases and at J to 1 base, leaving 0 bases not matched to a gene. The CDR3 region is CASSLGLAGSYEQYF. The CDR3 DNA reads as TGCGCCAGCAGCTTGGGACTAGCGGGATCCTACGAGCAGTACTTC.

This rearrangement joins TRBV6-5 to TRBJ2-1; the match to TRBD2 covers 14 bases. J was trimmed by 10 bases and V by 6 bases; bases with no gene match: 8. The CDR3 has 15 residues. CDR1 is MNHEY, CDR2 SVGAGI, per germline. CDR3 coding DNA: TGTGCCAGCAGGCCGGGACTAGCGGGAGTAAGGGAGCAGTTCTTC. Its protein product is CASRPGLAGVREQFF.

This chain connects TRBV30 to TRBJ1-5; perhaps TRBD1 as D (5 bases). CDR3 size: 13 residues. V was shortened by 1 base and J by 7 bases, with 11 bases between the two germline ends. Germline loops: CDR1 GTSNPN, CDR2 SVGIG (reference sequence). The CDR3 region has the DNA TGTGCCTGGAGTGCGGACACCTCGCAGCCCCAGCATTTT. Amino acids: CAWSADTSQPQHF.

The chain joins TRBV7-2 to TRBJ2-1; possibly TRBD2 for D (6 bases). The ends were cut back, 1 base at V and 9 bases at J, with 10 bases in the middle. Looked up from germline, CDR1 is SGHTA and CDR2 is FQGNSA. The CDR3 sequence is 13 residues long. CDR3 sequence reads: CASSLGDGGEQFF. The DNA for the CDR3 is TGTGCCAGCAGCTTAGGTGACGGGGGTGAGCAGTTCTTC. Supplemented by reference TRBV7-2 and TRBJ2-1, the full variable domain reads GAGVSQSPSNKVTEKGKDVELRCDPISGHTALYWYRQSLGQGLEFLIYFQGNSAPDKSGLPSDRFSAERTGGSVSTLTIQRTQQEDSAVYLCASSLGDGGEQFFGPGTRLTVL.

The chain employs TRBV12-2 and TRBJ2-7; the tabulated D call, TRBD1, remains unverified against the DNA. TRBV12-2 is a pseudogene locus. This CDR3 has 14 residues. CDR3 nucleotides: TGTGCAAGTCGCCCCCCAGGGGGTGAGAACGAGCAGTACTTC. Encoded protein: CASRPPGGENEQYF.

The V gene is TRBV7-9, the J gene TRBJ2-7; 7 positions agree with TRBD2. The germline V gene encodes CDR1 SEHNR and CDR2 FQNEAQ (reference sequence). V was pared by 5 bases and J by 5 bases, with 6 bases of the junction left unmatched. CDR3 length equals 13 residues. CDR3 amino acids: CASSATSVDEQYF. In DNA, the CDR3 is TGTGCCAGCAGCGCAACTAGCGTCGACGAGCAGTACTTC.

This rearrangement joins TRBV6-5 to TRBJ2-3, with a tentative D call TRBD1 (6 bases). CDR3 length: 14 residues. The V and J ends lost 6 bases and 2 bases respectively, with 12 bases between them. Per the germline V gene, CDR1 is MNHEY and CDR2 is SVGAGI. CDR3 region: CASRGTYHTDTQYF. In DNA, the CDR3 is TGTGCCAGCAGAGGGACATATCACACAGATACGCAGTATTTT.

This clone was seen only a few times. This rearrangement joins TRBV10-3 to TRBJ1-2; tentative D call: TRBD1 (5 bases). The germline V gene encodes CDR1 ENHRY and CDR2 SYGVKD. V was trimmed by 3 bases and J by 13 bases, leaving 15 bases between them. The CDR3 is made up of 12 amino acids. CDR3: CAISDRDFRPTF. The CDR3 DNA reads as TGTGCCATCAGTGATCGGGACTTCCGGCCCACCTTC.

This chain links TRBV11-3 with TRBJ1-4; perhaps TRBD1 as D (6 bases). Trimming removed 4 bases at V and 4 bases at J, with 13 bases between. The CDR3 is 15 residues long. Germline CDR1 and CDR2: SGHNT and YENEEA. CDR3 residues: CASSSRQVHNEKLFF. For the CDR3, the DNA is TGTGCCAGCAGCTCCAGACAGGTCCATAATGAAAAACTGTTTTTT.

The CDR3 region has the DNA TGCGCCAGCAGCCCCGGGACTAGTCGGACCGGGGAGCTGTTTTTT. Translated, it gives CASSPGTSRTGELFF. The genes are TRBV5-1 and TRBJ2-2, with TRBD2 identical over 8 bases. V lost 4 bases and J lost 5; bases outside the gene matches: 7. This CDR3 is built from 15 residues. The germline gives CDR1 SGHRS, CDR2 YFSETQ.

This chain links TRBV9 with TRBJ1-1; no definite D call. Trimming removed 0 bases from V and 5 bases from J, with 8 bases in between. This CDR3 spans 13 amino acids. Germline-derived CDR1 and CDR2 are SGDLS and YYNGEE. DNA of the CDR3: TGTGCCAGCAGCGTAGATTCGGATACTGAAGCTTTCTTT. Its protein product is CASSVDSDTEAFF.

The chain is built from TRBV7-9 and TRBJ1-4; TRBD1 might be the D (5 bases). Germline V lookup: CDR1 SEHNR, CDR2 FQNEAQ (reference sequence). The CDR3 runs 14 residues. Between the trimmed V and J ends, which lost 5 bases and 8 bases, there was a span of 15 bases. The CDR3 nucleotides read TGTGCCAGCAGCGTCTCGGGACTTCGCGAAAAACTGTTTTTT. Protein: CASSVSGLREKLFF.

CDR3 residues: CASSREWVRNQPQHF. The DNA for the CDR3 is TGTGCCAGCAGCCGAGAGTGGGTCCGTAATCAGCCCCAGCATTTT. The V gene is TRBV7-8, the J gene TRBJ1-5; D uncertain. Germline CDR1 reads SGHVS; CDR2 reads FQNEAQ. The CDR3 totals 15 residues. Trimming removed 5 bases at V and 4 bases at J, with 15 bases between.

This chain uses TRBV19 with TRBJ2-7; 7 bases match TRBD1. J was trimmed by 0 bases and V by 5 bases; bases with no gene match: 4. Germline V gene lookup returns CDR1 LNHDA and CDR2 SQIVND (reference sequence). This CDR3 has 14 amino acids. The CDR3 region is CASSGTVSSYEQYF. The CDR3 DNA reads TGTGCCAGTAGTGGGACAGTAAGCTCCTACGAGCAGTACTTC.

This clone showed up just once. J is TRBJ2-3 and V is TRBV6-5; D gene unclear. V was clipped by 2 bases and J by 0 bases, with 6 bases between them. The CDR3 runs to 14 residues. Germline CDR1 is MNHEY and CDR2 is SVGAGI. CDR3 protein: CASSYGASTDTQYF. CDR3 nucleotide sequence: TGTGCCAGCAGTTACGGAGCGAGCACAGATACGCAGTATTTT.

The chain employs TRBV10-3 and TRBJ1-1; 7 positions agree with TRBD1. J lost 2 bases, V lost 10 bases, and 7 bases had no gene match. The CDR3 spans 13 residues. Germline CDR1 is ENHRY and CDR2 is SYGVKD. The CDR3 reads CATRGTGNTEAFF. The DNA of the CDR3 is TGTGCCACCAGGGGGACGGGTAACACTGAAGCTTTCTTT.

The rearrangement uses TRBV9 and TRBJ1-1, with 7 bases identical to TRBD1. Germline lookup yields CDR1 SGDLS and CDR2 YYNGEE. The J segment lost 2 bases and the V segment lost 7 bases, leaving 2 bases of the junction unmatched. This CDR3 is 12 amino acids long. This chain's CDR3 is CASQGGNTEAFF. The CDR3 region has the DNA TGTGCCAGCCAGGGGGGAAACACTGAAGCTTTCTTT.